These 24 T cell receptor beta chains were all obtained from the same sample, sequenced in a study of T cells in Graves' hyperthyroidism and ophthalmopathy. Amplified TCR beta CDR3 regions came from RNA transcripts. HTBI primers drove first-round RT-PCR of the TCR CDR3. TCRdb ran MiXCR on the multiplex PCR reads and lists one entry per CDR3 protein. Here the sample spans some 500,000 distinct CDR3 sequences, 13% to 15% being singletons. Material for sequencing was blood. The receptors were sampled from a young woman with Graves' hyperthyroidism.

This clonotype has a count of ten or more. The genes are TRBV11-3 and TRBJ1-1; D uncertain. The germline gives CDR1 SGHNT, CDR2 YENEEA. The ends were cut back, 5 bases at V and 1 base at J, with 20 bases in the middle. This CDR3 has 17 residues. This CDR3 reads CASSPSPVGIPNTEAFF. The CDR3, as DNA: TGTGCCAGCAGCCCAAGCCCCGTGGGAATCCCGAACACTGAAGCTTTCTTT.

The CDR3 spells CATSHDWGGSYEQYF. In nucleotides, the CDR3 is TGTGCCACCAGCCACGACTGGGGGGGATCCTACGAGCAGTACTTC. This chain connects TRBV15 to TRBJ2-7, with 7 bases fitting TRBD2. The CDR3 is 15 amino acids. Unmatched junction bases numbered 8, after V lost 5 bases and J lost 1 base. The germline V gene has CDR1 LNHNV and CDR2 YYDKDF (reference sequence).

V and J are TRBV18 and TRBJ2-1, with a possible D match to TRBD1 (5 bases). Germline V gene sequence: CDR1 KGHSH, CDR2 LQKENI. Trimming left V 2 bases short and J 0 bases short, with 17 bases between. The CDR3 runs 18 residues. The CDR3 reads CASSPELVQGGSYNEQFF. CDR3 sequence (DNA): TGTGCCAGCTCACCAGAGTTGGTTCAGGGTGGCTCCTACAATGAGCAGTTCTTC.

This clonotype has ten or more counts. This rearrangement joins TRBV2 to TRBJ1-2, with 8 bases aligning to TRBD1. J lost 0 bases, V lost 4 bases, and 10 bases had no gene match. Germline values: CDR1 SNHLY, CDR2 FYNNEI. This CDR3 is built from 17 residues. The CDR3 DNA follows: TGTGCCAGCAGTGTGGGCAGGGGGCGCATAGCTAACTATGGCTACACCTTC. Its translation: CASSVGRGRIANYGYTF.

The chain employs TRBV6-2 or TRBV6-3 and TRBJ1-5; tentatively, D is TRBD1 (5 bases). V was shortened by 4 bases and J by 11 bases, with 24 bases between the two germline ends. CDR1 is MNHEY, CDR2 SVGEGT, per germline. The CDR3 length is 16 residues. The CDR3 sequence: CASSFHRDAGWSAQHF. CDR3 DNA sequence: TGTGCCAGCAGTTTTCACCGGGACGCCGGTTGGTCGGCCCAGCATTTT.

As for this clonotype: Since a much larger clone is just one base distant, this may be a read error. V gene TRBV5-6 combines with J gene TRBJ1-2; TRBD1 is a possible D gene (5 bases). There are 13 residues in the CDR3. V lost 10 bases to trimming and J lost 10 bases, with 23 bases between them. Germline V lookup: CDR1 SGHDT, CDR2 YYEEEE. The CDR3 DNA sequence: TGTGCCTGCAACATCAATCCGCAGGGTGTCTACACCTTC. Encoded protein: CACNINPQGVYTF.

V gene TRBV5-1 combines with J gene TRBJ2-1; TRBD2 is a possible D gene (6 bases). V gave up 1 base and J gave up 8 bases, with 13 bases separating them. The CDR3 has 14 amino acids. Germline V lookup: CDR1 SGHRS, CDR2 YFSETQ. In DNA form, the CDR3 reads TGCGCCAGCAGCTTGCTAGCGACTCGAGATGAGCAGTTCTTC. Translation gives CASSLLATRDEQFF.

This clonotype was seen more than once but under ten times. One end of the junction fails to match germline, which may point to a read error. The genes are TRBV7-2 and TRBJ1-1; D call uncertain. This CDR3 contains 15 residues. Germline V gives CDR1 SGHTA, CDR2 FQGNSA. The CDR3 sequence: CASTLMRVGNTEAFF. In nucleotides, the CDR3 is TGTGCCAGCACCTTAATGAGGGTTGGAAACACTGAAGCTTTCTTT.

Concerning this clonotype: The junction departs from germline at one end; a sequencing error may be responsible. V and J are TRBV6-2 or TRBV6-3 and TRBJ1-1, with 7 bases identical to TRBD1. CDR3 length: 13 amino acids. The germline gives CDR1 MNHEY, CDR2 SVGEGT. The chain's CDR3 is CASSFDRDTEALF. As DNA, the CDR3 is TGTGCCAGCAGCTTCGACAGGGATACTGAAGCTCTCTTT.

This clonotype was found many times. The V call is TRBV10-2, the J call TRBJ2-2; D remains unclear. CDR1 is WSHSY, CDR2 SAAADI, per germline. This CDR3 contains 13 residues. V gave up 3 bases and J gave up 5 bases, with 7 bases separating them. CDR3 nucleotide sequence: TGCGCCAGCAGTGACTCTCTGACCGGGGAGCTGTTTTTT. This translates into CASSDSLTGELFF.

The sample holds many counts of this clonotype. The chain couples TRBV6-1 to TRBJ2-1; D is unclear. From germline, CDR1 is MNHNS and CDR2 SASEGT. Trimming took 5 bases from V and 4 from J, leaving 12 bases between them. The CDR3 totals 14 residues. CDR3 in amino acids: CASSPGVPYNEQFF. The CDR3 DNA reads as TGTGCCAGCAGTCCTGGGGTTCCTTACAATGAGCAGTTCTTC.

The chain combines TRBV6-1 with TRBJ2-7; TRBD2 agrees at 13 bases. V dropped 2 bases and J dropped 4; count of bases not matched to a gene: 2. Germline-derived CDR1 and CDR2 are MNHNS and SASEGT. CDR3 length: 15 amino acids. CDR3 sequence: CASSERTSGSYEQYV. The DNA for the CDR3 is TGTGCCAGCAGTGAACGGACTAGCGGGAGTTACGAGCAGTACGTC.

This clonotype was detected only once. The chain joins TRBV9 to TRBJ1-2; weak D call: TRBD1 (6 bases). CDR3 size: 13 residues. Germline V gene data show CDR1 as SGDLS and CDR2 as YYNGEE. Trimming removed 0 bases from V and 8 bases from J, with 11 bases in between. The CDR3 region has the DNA TGTGCCAGCAGCGTAGATGGGGGGCAAGGCTACACCTTC. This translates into CASSVDGGQGYTF.

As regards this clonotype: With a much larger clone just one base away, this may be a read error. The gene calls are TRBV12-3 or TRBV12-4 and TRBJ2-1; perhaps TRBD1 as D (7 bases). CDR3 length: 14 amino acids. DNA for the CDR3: TGTGCCAGCAGATATCCAGGGGGGTACAATGAGAAGTTCTTC. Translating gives CASRYPGGYNEKFF.

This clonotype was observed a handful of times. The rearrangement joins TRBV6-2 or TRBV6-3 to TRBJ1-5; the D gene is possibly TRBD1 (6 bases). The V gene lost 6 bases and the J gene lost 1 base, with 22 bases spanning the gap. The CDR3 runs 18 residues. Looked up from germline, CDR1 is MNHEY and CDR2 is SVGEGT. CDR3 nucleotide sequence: TGTGCCAGCAGCCCTAGGAGGGGGGCAGGGGACAGCAATCAGCCCCAGCATTTT. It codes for CASSPRRGAGDSNQPQHF.

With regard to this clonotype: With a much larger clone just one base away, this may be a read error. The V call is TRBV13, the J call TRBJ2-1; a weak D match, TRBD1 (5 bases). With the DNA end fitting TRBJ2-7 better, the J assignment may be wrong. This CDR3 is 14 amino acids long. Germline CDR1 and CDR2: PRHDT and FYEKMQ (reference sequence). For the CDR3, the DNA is TGTGCCAGCAGCTCAAGGACATTTTACAATGAGCAGTACTTC. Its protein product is CASSSRTFYNEQYF.

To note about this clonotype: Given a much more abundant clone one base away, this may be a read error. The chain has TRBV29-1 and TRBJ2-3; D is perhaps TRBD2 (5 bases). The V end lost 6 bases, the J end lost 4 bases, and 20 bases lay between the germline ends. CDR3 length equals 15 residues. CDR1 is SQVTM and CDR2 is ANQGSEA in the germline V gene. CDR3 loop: CSVRRLRQLPDTQYF. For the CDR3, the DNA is TGCAGCGTGCGACGACTACGCCAGTTGCCAGATACGCAGTATTTT.

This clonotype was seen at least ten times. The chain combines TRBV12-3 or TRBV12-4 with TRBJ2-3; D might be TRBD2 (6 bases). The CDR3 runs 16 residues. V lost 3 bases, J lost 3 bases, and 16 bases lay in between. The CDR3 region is CASSFRGSVRTDTQYF. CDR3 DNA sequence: TGTGCCAGCAGTTTTCGGGGGAGTGTGAGGACAGATACGCAGTATTTT.

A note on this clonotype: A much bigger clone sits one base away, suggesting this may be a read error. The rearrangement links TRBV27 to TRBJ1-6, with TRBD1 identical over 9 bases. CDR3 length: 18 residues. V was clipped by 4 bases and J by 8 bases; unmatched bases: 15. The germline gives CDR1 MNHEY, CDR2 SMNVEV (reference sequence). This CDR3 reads CASSSLGRTGVGDSPLHF. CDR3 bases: TGTGCCAGCAGTTCCCTCGGACGGACAGGGGTGGGTGATTCACCCCTCCACTTT.

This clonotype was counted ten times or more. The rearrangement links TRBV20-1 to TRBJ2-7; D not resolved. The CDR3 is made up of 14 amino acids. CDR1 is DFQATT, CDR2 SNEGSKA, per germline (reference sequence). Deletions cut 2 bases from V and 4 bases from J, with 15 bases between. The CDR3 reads CSARFPCPSYEQYV. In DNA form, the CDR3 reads TGCAGTGCTAGATTTCCTTGCCCCTCGTACGAGCAGTACGTC.

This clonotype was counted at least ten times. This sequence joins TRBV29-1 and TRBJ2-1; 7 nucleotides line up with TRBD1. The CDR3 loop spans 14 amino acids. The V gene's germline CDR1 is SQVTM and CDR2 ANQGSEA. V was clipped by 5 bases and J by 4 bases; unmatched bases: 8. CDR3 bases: TGCAGCGTTCCCCGACAGGGTCAATACAATGAGCAGTTCTTC. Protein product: CSVPRQGQYNEQFF.

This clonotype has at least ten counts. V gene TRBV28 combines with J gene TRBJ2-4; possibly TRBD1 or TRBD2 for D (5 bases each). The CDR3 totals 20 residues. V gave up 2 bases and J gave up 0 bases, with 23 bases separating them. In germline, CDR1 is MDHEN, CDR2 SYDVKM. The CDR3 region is CASSLPRSASGTLAKNIQYF. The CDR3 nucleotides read TGTGCCAGCAGTTTACCCCGGAGTGCTTCAGGGACCTTAGCCAAAAACATTCAGTACTTC.

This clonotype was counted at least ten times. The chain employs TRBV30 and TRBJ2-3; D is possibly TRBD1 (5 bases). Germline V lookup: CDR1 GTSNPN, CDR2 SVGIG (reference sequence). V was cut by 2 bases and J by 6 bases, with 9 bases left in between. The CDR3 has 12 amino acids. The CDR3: CAWSPQGDTQYF. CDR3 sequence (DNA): TGTGCCTGGAGTCCGCAGGGCGATACGCAGTATTTT.

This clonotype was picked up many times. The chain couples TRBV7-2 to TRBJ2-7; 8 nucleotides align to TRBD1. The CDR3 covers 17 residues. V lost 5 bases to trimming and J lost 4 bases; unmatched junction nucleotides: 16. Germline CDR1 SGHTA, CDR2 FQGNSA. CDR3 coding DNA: TGTGCCAGCAGCCCTACGAATATAGGACAGGGTGGGTACGAGCAGTACTTC. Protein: CASSPTNIGQGGYEQYF.